What follows are 22 T cell receptor beta chains derived from one specimen sequenced in a study of T-cell memory formation after mild COVID-19. TCRdb called the 5' RACE reads again in MiXCR, with one record for every CDR3 protein. In the table there are roughly 130,000 distinct CDR3 sequences, approximately 15% of which are singletons. The sample taken for sequencing was PBMCs or a T cell subset sorted from them (not recorded which). The receptors shown here come from a man younger than 35 who had mild COVID-19 (a few samples of this study predate the infection). Cell type and time point are not known.

The table lists this clonotype with a few counts. The chain couples TRBV24-1 to TRBJ2-5; D is unresolved. The V gene's germline CDR1 is KGHDR and CDR2 SFDVKD. Deletions cut 9 bases from V and 5 bases from J, with 15 bases between. The CDR3 is 13 amino acids. The CDR3 nucleotides are TGTGCCACCCGATCCCGGGCCTCGGAGACCCAGTACTTC. Protein: CATRSRASETQYF.

Ten or more counts support this clonotype. The chain joins TRBV12-3 or TRBV12-4 to TRBJ2-5, with D unclear. The CDR3 has 12 amino acids. Trimming left V 3 bases short and J 3 bases short, with 5 bases between. CDR3 residues: CASSFLEETQYF. CDR3 DNA: TGTGCCAGCAGTTTTCTGGAAGAGACCCAGTACTTC.

V usage is TRBV7-9 and J usage is TRBJ1-2; D remains ambiguous. Germline loops: CDR1 SEHNR, CDR2 FQNEAQ (reference sequence). The CDR3 is 14 residues long. Between the trimmed V and J ends, which lost 2 bases and 6 bases, there was a span of 13 bases. The CDR3 nucleotides read TGTGCCAGCAGCTTACGAGGTTTAGTGGATGGCTACACCTTC. Amino acid sequence: CASSLRGLVDGYTF.

This clonotype was counted at least ten times. The rearrangement links TRBV5-1 to TRBJ1-6, with 7 bases matching TRBD1. Germline CDR1 is SGHRS and CDR2 is YFSETQ. V lost 0 bases to trimming and J lost 10 bases; unmatched junction nucleotides: 4. The CDR3 is made up of 14 amino acids. The CDR3 protein is CASSLAGQRSPLHF. DNA of the CDR3: TGCGCCAGCAGCTTGGCGGGACAGCGCTCACCCCTCCACTTT.

This chain links TRBV28 with TRBJ2-3; perhaps D is TRBD1 or TRBD2 (6 bases each). CDR1 is MDHEN, CDR2 SYDVKM, per germline. V gave up 3 bases and J gave up 2 bases, with 12 bases separating them. This CDR3 region has 15 residues. CDR3 region: CASSLIRGLTDTQYF. The CDR3 nucleotides are TGTGCCAGCAGTTTGATCCGGGGGCTCACAGATACGCAGTATTTT.

The chain uses TRBV4-2 and TRBJ1-1; D not certain. V was cut by 1 base and J by 5 bases, with 14 bases left in between. In germline, CDR1 is LGHNA, CDR2 YNFKEQ. This CDR3 has 15 residues. The CDR3 sequence: CASSQAGRVGTEAFF. The CDR3 DNA is TGTGCCAGCAGCCAAGCTGGCCGGGTGGGGACTGAAGCTTTCTTT.

This sequence joins TRBV20-1 and TRBJ1-2; D may be TRBD1 (5 bases). V was cut by 6 bases and J by 4 bases, with 24 bases left in between. Per the germline V gene, CDR1 is DFQATT and CDR2 is SNEGSKA (reference sequence). CDR3 length equals 16 residues. CDR3 in amino acids: CSAPPWGTEFSYGYTF. The DNA of the CDR3 is TGCAGTGCACCCCCTTGGGGGACCGAATTTTCCTATGGCTACACCTTC.

In this sample, this clonotype turned up a few times. V is TRBV28 and J is TRBJ2-3; D is uncertain. Per germline, CDR1 MDHEN and CDR2 SYDVKM. The CDR3 consists of 15 residues. V lost 6 bases, J lost 2 bases, and 15 bases lay in between. CDR3 residues: CASSSIRTHTDTQYF. For the CDR3, the DNA is TGTGCCAGCAGCTCGATCCGGACGCACACAGATACGCAGTATTTT.

V and J are TRBV9 and TRBJ1-3; D not certain. This CDR3 contains 13 residues. From germline, CDR1 is SGDLS and CDR2 YYNGEE. With 3 bases removed from V and 2 bases from J, the gap between germline ends came to 6 bases. The CDR3 bases are TGTGCCAGCAGCGGAATGACTGGAAACACCATATATTTT. It specifies CASSGMTGNTIYF.

This clonotype was recorded a few times. V and J are TRBV6-5 and TRBJ2-5; TRBD2 matches at 8 bases. With V trimmed by 6 bases and J by 5 bases, 17 bases remained unmatched. CDR3 length: 17 amino acids. Germline V gene sequence: CDR1 MNHEY, CDR2 SVGAGI. The CDR3 protein is CASSPPYTGGVGETQYF. The CDR3 bases are TGTGCCAGCAGCCCCCCCTATACGGGGGGGGTGGGGGAGACCCAGTACTTC.

The chain joins TRBV5-5 to TRBJ2-5, with TRBD2 matching over 13 bases. V lost 2 bases to trimming and J lost 2 bases; unmatched junction nucleotides: 3. Germline lookup yields CDR1 SGHKS and CDR2 YYEKEE (reference sequence). The CDR3 spans 16 residues. CDR3 in amino acids: CASSLGLAGDQETQYF. The CDR3 nucleotides are TGTGCCAGCAGCTTAGGACTAGCGGGGGATCAAGAGACCCAGTACTTC.

This clonotype has a count of ten or more. The CDR3 spells CASRPPGHSYNEQFF. The CDR3, as DNA: TGTGCCAGCAGGCCCCCGGGCCATAGCTACAATGAGCAGTTCTTC. The chain combines TRBV6-2 or TRBV6-3 with TRBJ2-1; no reliable D call. Germline assignment: CDR1 MNHEY and CDR2 SVGEGT. Between the trimmed V and J ends, which lost 6 bases and 3 bases, there was a span of 15 bases. This CDR3 contains 15 residues.

This chain connects TRBV9 to TRBJ2-1; D is ambiguous. The CDR3 has 13 amino acids. Trimming shortened V by 3 bases and J by 5 bases, and 9 bases separated the two germline ends. CDR1 is SGDLS and CDR2 is YYNGEE in the germline V gene. CDR3 residues: CASSARTDNEQFF. The CDR3, as DNA: TGTGCCAGCAGCGCGAGGACGGACAATGAGCAGTTCTTC.

This clonotype was seen a handful of times. This chain connects TRBV19 to TRBJ2-4, with D tentatively TRBD2 (6 bases). V lost 3 bases, J lost 9 bases, and 15 bases lay in between. Germline V gene sequence: CDR1 LNHDA, CDR2 SQIVND (reference sequence). This CDR3 spans 14 amino acids. The CDR3 DNA is TGTGCCAGTAGTATGGGTGCGGGGAAGGGCATTCAGTACTTC. Its protein product is CASSMGAGKGIQYF.

This clonotype was observed many times. The chain couples TRBV5-1 to TRBJ1-4, with TRBD1 as a possible D gene (5 bases). V was trimmed by 0 bases and J by 3 bases, leaving 12 bases between them. Germline CDR1 SGHRS, CDR2 YFSETQ. This CDR3 comprises 16 residues. The CDR3 protein is CASSLGLRDANEKLFF. DNA of the CDR3: TGCGCCAGCAGCTTGGGGCTCCGGGACGCTAATGAAAAACTGTTTTTT.

This clonotype has only a few counts. The chain has TRBV4-1 and TRBJ2-3; D uncertain. Germline lookup yields CDR1 MGHRA and CDR2 YSYEKL. The CDR3 has 18 residues. V shed 1 base and J shed 2 bases, with 19 bases lying between them. CDR3 sequence: CASSQGSPARPDTDTQYF. The CDR3 coding sequence is TGCGCCAGCAGCCAAGGGTCCCCGGCTCGACCCGACACAGATACGCAGTATTTT.

CDR3 in DNA: TGTGCCAGCAGCGACCGGAGGGAGCGCGAGCAGTACTTC. Its protein product is CASSDRREREQYF. The genes are TRBV7-2 and TRBJ2-7; weak D call: TRBD2 (6 bases). The germline V gene encodes CDR1 SGHTA and CDR2 FQGNSA. Trimming stripped 5 bases from V and 6 bases from J, with 14 bases between. The CDR3 spans 13 residues. The full variable domain, rest sourced from reference TRBV7-2 and TRBJ2-7, is GAGVSQSPSNKVTEKGKDVELRCDPISGHTALYWYRQSLGQGLEFLIYFQGNSAPDKSGLPSDRFSAERTGGSVSTLTIQRTQQEDSAVYLCASSDRREREQYFGPGTRLTVT.

On this clonotype: At one boundary the junction diverges from the germline segment, which might be a read error. The J gene is TRBJ2-4, the V gene TRBV18; D is uncertain. In germline, CDR1 is KGHSH, CDR2 LQKENI. The CDR3 consists of 16 residues. DNA for the CDR3: TGTGCCAGCTCCCCACGGGTCGGCCAGGTTCAAAACATTCAGTACTTC. Its protein is CASSPRVGQVQNIQYF. Combining the CDR3 with reference TRBV18 and TRBJ2-4 gives the whole variable domain NAGVMQNPRHLVRRRGQEARLRCSPMKGHSHVYWYRQLPEEGLKFMVYLQKENIIDESGMPKERFSAEFPKEGPSILRIQQVVRGDSAAYFCASSPRVGQVQNIQYFGAGTRLSVL.

This chain connects TRBV7-2 to TRBJ2-5, with TRBD2 matching 15 bases. Germline V lookup: CDR1 SGHTA, CDR2 FQGNSA. The CDR3 consists of 20 residues. V shed 3 bases, J shed 0 bases, and the junction held 11 bases outside the gene matches. The CDR3 DNA is TGTGCCAGCAGCTTCCTCCGGACTAGCGGGGGGGAATGGTACCAAGAGACCCAGTACTTC. Encoded protein: CASSFLRTSGGEWYQETQYF.

This clonotype was counted between two and nine times. The chain uses TRBV18 and TRBJ2-3; TRBD2 matches 7 bases. CDR3 length: 15 residues. Germline trimming cut 2 bases from V and 0 bases from J; bases unmatched to any gene: 2. From germline, CDR1 is KGHSH and CDR2 LQKENI. The CDR3: CASSPWGGSTDTQYF. In DNA form, the CDR3 reads TGTGCCAGCTCACCATGGGGGGGGAGCACAGATACGCAGTATTTT.

The table lists this clonotype with many counts. The chain carries TRBV5-1 and TRBJ2-3, with a weak D call TRBD1 (6 bases). The CDR3 extends over 15 amino acids. With 3 bases removed from V and 1 base from J, the gap between germline ends came to 12 bases. The germline gives CDR1 SGHRS, CDR2 YFSETQ. The CDR3 loop is CASSYQGFRTDTQYF. The CDR3, as DNA: TGCGCCAGCAGCTACCAGGGGTTTCGCACAGATACGCAGTATTTT.

This clonotype was recorded many times. The chain recombines TRBV5-1 with TRBJ2-5; no definite D call. This CDR3 region has 14 residues. Germline V gene sequence: CDR1 SGHRS, CDR2 YFSETQ. Between the trimmed V and J ends, which lost 0 bases and 2 bases, there was a span of 8 bases. The CDR3 spells CASSLAGLQETQYF. The CDR3 nucleotides read TGCGCCAGCAGCTTGGCCGGATTACAAGAGACCCAGTACTTC.